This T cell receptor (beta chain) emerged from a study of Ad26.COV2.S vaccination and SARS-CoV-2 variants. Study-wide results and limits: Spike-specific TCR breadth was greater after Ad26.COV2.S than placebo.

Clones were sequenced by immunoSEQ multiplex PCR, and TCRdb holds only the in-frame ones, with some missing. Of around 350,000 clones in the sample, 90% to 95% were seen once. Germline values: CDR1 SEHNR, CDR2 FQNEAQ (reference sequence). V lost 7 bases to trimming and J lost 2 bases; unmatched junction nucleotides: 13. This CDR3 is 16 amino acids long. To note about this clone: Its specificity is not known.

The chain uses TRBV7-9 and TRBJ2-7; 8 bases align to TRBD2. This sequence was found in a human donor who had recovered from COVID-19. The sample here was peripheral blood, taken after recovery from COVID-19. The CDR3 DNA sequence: TGTGCCAGCACCCATCCGGGGGCGGGGGGCCCCTACGAGCAGTACTTC. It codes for CASTHPGAGGPYEQYF.